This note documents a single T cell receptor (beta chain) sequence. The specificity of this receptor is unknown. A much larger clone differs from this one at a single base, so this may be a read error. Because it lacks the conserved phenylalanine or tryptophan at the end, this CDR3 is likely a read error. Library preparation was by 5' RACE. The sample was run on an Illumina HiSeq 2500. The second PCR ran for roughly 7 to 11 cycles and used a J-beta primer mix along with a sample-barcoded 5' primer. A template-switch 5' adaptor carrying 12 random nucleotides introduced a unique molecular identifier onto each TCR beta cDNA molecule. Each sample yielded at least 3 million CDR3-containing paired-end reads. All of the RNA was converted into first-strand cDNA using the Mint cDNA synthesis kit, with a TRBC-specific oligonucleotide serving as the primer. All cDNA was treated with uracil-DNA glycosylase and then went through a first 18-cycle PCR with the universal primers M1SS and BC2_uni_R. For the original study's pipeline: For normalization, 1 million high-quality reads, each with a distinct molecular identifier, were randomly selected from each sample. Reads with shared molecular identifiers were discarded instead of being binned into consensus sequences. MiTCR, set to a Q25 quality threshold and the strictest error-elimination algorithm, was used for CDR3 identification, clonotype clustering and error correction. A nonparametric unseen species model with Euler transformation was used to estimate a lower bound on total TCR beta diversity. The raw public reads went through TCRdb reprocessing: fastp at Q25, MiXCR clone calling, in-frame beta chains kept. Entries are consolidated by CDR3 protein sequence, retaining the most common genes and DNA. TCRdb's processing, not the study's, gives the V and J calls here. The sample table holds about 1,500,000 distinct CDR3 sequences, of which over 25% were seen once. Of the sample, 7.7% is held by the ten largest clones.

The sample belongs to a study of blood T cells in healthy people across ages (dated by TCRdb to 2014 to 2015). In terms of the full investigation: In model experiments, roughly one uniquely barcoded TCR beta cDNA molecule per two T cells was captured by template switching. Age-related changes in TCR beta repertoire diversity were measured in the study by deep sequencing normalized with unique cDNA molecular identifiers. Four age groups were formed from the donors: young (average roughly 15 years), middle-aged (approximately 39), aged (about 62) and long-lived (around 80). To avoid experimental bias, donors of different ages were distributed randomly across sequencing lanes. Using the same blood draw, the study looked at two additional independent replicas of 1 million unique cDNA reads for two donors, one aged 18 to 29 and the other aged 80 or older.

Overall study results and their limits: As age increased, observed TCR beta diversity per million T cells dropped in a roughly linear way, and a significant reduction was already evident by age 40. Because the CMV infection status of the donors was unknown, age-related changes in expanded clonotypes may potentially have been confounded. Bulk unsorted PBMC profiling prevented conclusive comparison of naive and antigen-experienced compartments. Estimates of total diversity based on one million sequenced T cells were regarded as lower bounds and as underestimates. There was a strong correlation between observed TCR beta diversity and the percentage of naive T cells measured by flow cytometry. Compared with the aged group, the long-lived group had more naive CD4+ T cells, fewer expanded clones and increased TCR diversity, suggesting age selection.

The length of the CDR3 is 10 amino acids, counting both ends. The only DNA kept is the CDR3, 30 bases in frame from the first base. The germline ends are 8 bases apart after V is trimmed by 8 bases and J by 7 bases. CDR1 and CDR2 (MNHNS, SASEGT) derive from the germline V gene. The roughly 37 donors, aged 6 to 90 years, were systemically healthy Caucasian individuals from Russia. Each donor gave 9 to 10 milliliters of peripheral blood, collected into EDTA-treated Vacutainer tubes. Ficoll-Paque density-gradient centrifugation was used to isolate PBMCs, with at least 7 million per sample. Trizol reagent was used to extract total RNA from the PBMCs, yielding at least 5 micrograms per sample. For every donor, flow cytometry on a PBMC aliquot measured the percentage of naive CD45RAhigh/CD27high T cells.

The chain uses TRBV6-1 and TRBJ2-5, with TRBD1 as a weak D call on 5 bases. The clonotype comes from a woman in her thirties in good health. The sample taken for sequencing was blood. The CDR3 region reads CASWGGTQYV. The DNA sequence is TGTGCCAGCTGGGGCGGGACCCAGTACGTC.